This T cell receptor (beta chain) is from a study of blood T cell repertoires in COVID-19. Whole-study context: Italy, Spain and the United States were the sources of the convalescent and acute COVID-19 samples. Sources were T cells, B-cell-depleted T cells, or PBMCs; the material itself was cDNA or gDNA.

Germline V gives CDR1 SEHNR, CDR2 FQNEAQ (reference sequence). The V end lost 1 base, the J end lost 4 bases, and 16 bases lay between the germline ends. The CDR3 is made up of 16 amino acids. In this sample, this clone turned up once. Authors' methods: From reference gene primer amplification, estimates of nucleated cell counts were derived. Sequencing used immunoSEQ multiplex PCR; TCRdb keeps in-frame clones, though not all of them. The D gene and trimming were derived from the DNA, and the V and J assignments and clone size from that table. Of around 250,000 clones listed, 70% to 85% were seen once; the top ten hold about 2%.

Sequencing used peripheral blood. The rearrangement joins TRBV7-9 to TRBJ2-5; D is possibly TRBD1 (6 bases). The TCR sequence derives from a woman of 80 years or more with acute or convalescent COVID-19. This CDR3 reads CASSLGASGDRETQYF. The DNA of the CDR3 is TGTGCCAGCAGCTTAGGGGCCTCAGGGGATCGAGAGACCCAGTACTTC.